Shown below are 12 T cell receptor beta chains from a single sample sequenced in a study of T cell responses to AZD1222 COVID-19 vaccine. The protocol was immunoSEQ multiplex PCR, while the TCRdb copy is restricted to in-frame clones and leaves out a portion. The data show around 180,000 clones, with 75% to 90% seen just once and approximately 6.9% held by the top ten. Sequenced here: peripheral blood, sampled on day 0 of AZD1222 vaccination. All receptors come from an adult in good health.

CDR3 region: CASRTDGEQYF. The CDR3 bases are TGTGCCAGCAGAACAGACGGGGAGCAGTACTTC. The chain carries TRBV7-9 and TRBJ2-7, with unresolved D. V lost 6 bases to trimming and J lost 7 bases, with 10 bases between them. The CDR3 has 11 residues. Per germline, CDR1 SEHNR and CDR2 FQNEAQ (reference sequence).

The count of this clone is one. The chain has TRBV5-1 and TRBJ2-7; no definite D call. Germline CDR1 and CDR2: SGHRS and YFSETQ. Trimming took off 0 bases at V and 0 bases at J, with 7 bases between the two ends. The CDR3 sequence is 14 residues long. CDR3 bases: TGCGCCAGCAGCTTGGATCCTGGCTCCTACGAGCAGTACTTC. Translating gives CASSLDPGSYEQYF. The whole variable domain, filled in from reference TRBV5-1 and TRBJ2-7, reads KAGVTQTPRYLIKTRGQQVTLSCSPISGHRSVSWYQQTPGQGLQFLFEYFSETQRNKGNFPGRFSGRQFSNSRSEMNVSTLELGDSALYLCASSLDPGSYEQYFGPGTRLTVT.

The chain employs TRBV7-9 and TRBJ2-1, with TRBD2 matching 11 bases. This CDR3 region has 16 residues. The ends lost 6 bases at V and 4 bases at J; junction bases unmatched: 8. CDR1 SEHNR and CDR2 FQNEAQ come from the germline V gene (reference sequence). CDR3 protein: CASRYTSGGQYNEQFF. As DNA, the CDR3 is TGTGCCAGCAGGTATACTAGCGGGGGACAGTACAATGAGCAGTTCTTC. Complete variable domain (other parts from reference TRBV7-9 and TRBJ2-1): DTGVSQNPRHKITKRGQNVTFRCDPISEHNRLYWYRQTLGQGPEFLTYFQNEAQLEKSRLLSDRFSAERPKGSFSTLEIQRTEQGDSAMYLCASRYTSGGQYNEQFFGPGTRLTVL.

V and J are TRBV25-1 and TRBJ2-5; D may correspond to TRBD1 or TRBD2 (5 bases each). The CDR3 has 11 residues. Germline CDR1 MGHDK, CDR2 SYGVNS. Deletions cut 4 bases from V and 13 bases from J, with 13 bases between. The CDR3 DNA sequence: TGTGCCAGCAGTGGGGGACGGAACGGGTACTTC. Its translation: CASSGGRNGYF.

The chain has TRBV5-1 and TRBJ2-7; 15 positions match TRBD2. The CDR3 covers 15 residues. Germline-derived CDR1 and CDR2 are SGHRS and YFSETQ. The V segment lost 6 bases and the J segment 4 bases; nucleotides outside the gene matches: 5. The CDR3 spells CASTEGTSGGYEQYF. For the CDR3, the DNA is TGCGCCAGCACCGAGGGGACTAGCGGGGGGTACGAGCAGTACTTC.

The chain is built from TRBV12-3 or TRBV12-4 and TRBJ2-7; the D is unclear. The CDR3 consists of 12 residues. V was shortened by 5 bases and J by 2 bases, with 7 bases between the two germline ends. The chain's CDR3 is CASSDIAYEQYF. The DNA of the CDR3 is TGTGCCAGCAGTGATATAGCCTACGAGCAGTACTTC.

The genes are TRBV9 and TRBJ2-2, with 13 positions matching TRBD2. The CDR3 sequence is 16 residues long. Germline CDR1 reads SGDLS; CDR2 reads YYNGEE. V shed 4 bases, J shed 7 bases, and the junction held 7 bases outside the gene matches. This chain's CDR3 is CASSQLAGGHIGELFF. CDR3 DNA sequence: TGTGCCAGCAGCCAACTAGCGGGGGGGCATATCGGGGAGCTGTTTTTT.

The V and J genes are TRBV4-3 and TRBJ2-7; D remains ambiguous. Germline V CDR1 and CDR2: LGHNA, YSLEER. The CDR3 has 16 residues. Deletions cut 0 bases from V and 3 bases from J, with 15 bases between. The CDR3 DNA reads as TGCGCCAGCAGCCAAGACGGGCCGGCTAGTGGCTACGAGCAGTACTTC. This sequence encodes CASSQDGPASGYEQYF.

J is TRBJ2-3 and V is TRBV27; TRBD1 is a possible D gene (5 bases). Germline V CDR1 and CDR2: MNHEY, SMNVEV (reference sequence). V was trimmed by 2 bases and J by 4 bases, leaving 13 bases between them. The CDR3 runs to 15 residues. CDR3 region: CASSLGQGKADTQYF. CDR3 nucleotides: TGTGCCAGCAGTTTAGGTCAGGGTAAAGCAGATACGCAGTATTTT.

This chain joins TRBV5-1 and TRBJ2-5; no definite D call. The CDR3 loop spans 14 amino acids. Germline CDR1 SGHRS, CDR2 YFSETQ. Trimming cost V 4 bases and J 0 bases, with 10 bases left between them. The CDR3 region is CASSTTAYQETQYF. The CDR3 region has the DNA TGCGCCAGCAGCACCACAGCGTACCAAGAGACCCAGTACTTC.

The V call is TRBV7-9, the J call TRBJ1-1; D is uncertain. Looked up from germline, CDR1 is SEHNR and CDR2 is FQNEAQ (reference sequence). The ends were cut back, 1 base at V and 6 bases at J, with 9 bases in the middle. The CDR3 totals 13 residues. In DNA, the CDR3 is TGTGCCAGCAGCTTAGAGTTGGGAGCTGAAGCTTTCTTT. Protein product: CASSLELGAEAFF.

The CDR3 DNA is TGTGCCAGCAGCCCGGGACACACGAACACTGAAGCTTTCTTT. This encodes CASSPGHTNTEAFF. The V gene is TRBV7-3, the J gene TRBJ1-1; weak D call: TRBD1 (6 bases). This CDR3 contains 14 residues. Trimming took 5 bases from V and 1 from J, leaving 11 bases between them. CDR1 and CDR2 (germline): SGHTA, FQGTGA.